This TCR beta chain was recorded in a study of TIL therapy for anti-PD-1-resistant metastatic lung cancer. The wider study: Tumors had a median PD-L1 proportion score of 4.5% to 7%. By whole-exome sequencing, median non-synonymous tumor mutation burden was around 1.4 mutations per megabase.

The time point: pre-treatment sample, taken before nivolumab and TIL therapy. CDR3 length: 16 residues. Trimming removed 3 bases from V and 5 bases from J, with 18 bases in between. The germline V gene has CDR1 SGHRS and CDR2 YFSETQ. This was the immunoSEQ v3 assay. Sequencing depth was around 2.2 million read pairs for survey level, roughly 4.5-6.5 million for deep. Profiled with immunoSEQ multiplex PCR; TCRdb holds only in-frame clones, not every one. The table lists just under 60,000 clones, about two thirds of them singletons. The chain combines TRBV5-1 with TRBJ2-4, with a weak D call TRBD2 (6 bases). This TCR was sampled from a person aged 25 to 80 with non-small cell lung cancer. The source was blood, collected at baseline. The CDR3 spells CASSWGDPRQQNIQYF. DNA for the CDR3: TGCGCCAGCAGCTGGGGGGACCCCCGACAGCAAAACATTCAGTACTTC.